Listed below are T cell receptor beta chains from one sample, sequenced in a study of T cells in Graves' hyperthyroidism and ophthalmopathy. TCRdb fed the multiplex PCR reads into MiXCR, producing one record per CDR3 protein. The sample records 400,000 to 550,000 distinct CDR3 sequences, under 15% being singletons. Source material: blood. These receptors were collected from a woman in her late teens or twenties with Graves' hyperthyroidism. Both conserved end residues are trimmed from each CDR3. The D gene is left open where the match is weak.

d_call	v_call	cdr3_aa
.	TRBV29-1	SVPHSEAEAF
.	TRBV19	ASSIDPRGTEAF
TRBD2	TRBV14	ASSRRISGSNRSYEQY
TRBD2	TRBV10-3	AISPSGYEQY
TRBD2	TRBV20-1	SARGGREPYEQY
.	TRBV7-2	ASNIGRAYNEQF
.	TRBV11-3	ASSLESDWRGYEQY
TRBD2	TRBV20-1	SASRGTSGKEDTQY
.	TRBV29-1	SVDGVIRDRETQY
.	TRBV5-1	ASSLEGIRNTIY
TRBD1	TRBV20-1	SARDVQGADTQY
TRBD1	TRBV7-3	ASSLVGTGTTGELF
.	TRBV27	ASSSFPEGYSYT
TRBD1	TRBV9	ASSGHRGLQETQY
TRBD1	TRBV20-1	SAIPGQMNTEAL
.	TRBV20-1	SARDPRGGPTNTGELF
TRBD2	TRBV6-1	ASAPPGTRGSEQF
.	TRBV28	ASSLNRNTDTQY
.	TRBV30	AWTTDRPEAF
TRBD2	TRBV2	ASSETSGRAGADTQY
.	TRBV7-9	ASSLNRQGDYGYT
TRBD1	TRBV20-1	SARAGGGNEQY
TRBD2	TRBV28	ASVLASGVFNEQF
.	TRBV12-3/TRBV12-4	ASRTLNGVDYGYT
TRBD2	TRBV7-2	ASSLVGRLAGGMGTDTQY
TRBD2	TRBV2	ASGTSIGNEQF
TRBD1	TRBV4-1	ASSREGAQPQH
TRBD1	TRBV27	ASSTQGAEQPQH
.	TRBV5-1	ASSFGRGPYEQY
.	TRBV12-3/TRBV12-4	ASSLLGNTDTQY
.	TRBV12-3/TRBV12-4	ASSLAGVATNEKLF
.	TRBV2	ASSEMTGQETQY